Listed here are 11 T cell receptor delta chains from one sample, sequenced in a study of gamma-delta T cells after stem cell transplantation. TCRdb reapplied CATT to the RT-PCR reads. The table lists about 2,600 delta-chain clones, 3% to 3.5% of them singletons. Sequenced: gamma-delta T cells. These receptors all stem from a human donor. It is not recorded whose cells these are; they may come from a transplant donor.

In the case of this clone: This may come from a read error, since a much larger clone is one base off. Other DNA sequences in this specimen translate into the identical CDR3. The V call is TRDV2, the J call TRDJ1; D call uncertain. Germline lookup yields CDR1 GEAIGNYY and CDR2 EKD. The CDR3 loop spans 14 amino acids. The CDR3 sequence: CACDAVGSPDKLIF. The CDR3 DNA reads as TGCGCCTGTGACGCCGTAGGGAGTCCCGATAAACTCATCTTT.

By proportion, this clone is large. Other DNA variants within this sample encode the same CDR3. The chain joins TRDV2 to TRDJ1, with 13 bases lining up with TRDD3. The CDR3 has 17 residues. V lost 3 bases to trimming and J lost 1 base; unmatched junction nucleotides: 7. CDR1 is GEAIGNYY and CDR2 is EKD in the germline V gene. CDR3 amino acids: CACDSLTGGYATDKLIF. The CDR3 DNA is TGTGCCTGTGACTCCCTTACTGGGGGATACGCCACCGATAAACTCATCTTT.

By share, this clone counts as large. The sample has other DNA sequences that encode this CDR3 too. The chain employs TRDV2 and TRDJ3; D perhaps matches TRDD3 (5 bases). The CDR3 runs 17 residues. Trimming left V 1 base short and J 2 bases short, with 11 bases between. Germline lookup yields CDR1 GEAIGNYY and CDR2 EKD. CDR3 nucleotide sequence: TGTGCCTGTGACACGTTGCTGGGACCCTGGGACACCCGACAGATGTTTTTC. This translates into CACDTLLGPWDTRQMFF.

This clone is deemed medium-sized. This likely reflects a read error, since a far larger clone is one base away. The genes are TRDV2 and TRDJ1; D unclear. The germline CDR1 and CDR2 sequences are GEAIGNYY and EKD. The CDR3 runs 13 residues. CDR3 loop: CACDTELTDKPIF. As DNA, the CDR3 is TGTGCCTGTGACACCGAGCTCACCGATAAACCCATCTTT.

On this clone itself: A far larger clone is only one base removed, so a read error is likely. Other DNA sequences in this sample translate to the same CDR3. The chain combines TRDV2 with TRDJ1; 8 bases map to TRDD3. CDR1 is GEAIGNYY, CDR2 EKD, per germline. CDR3 size: 19 residues. DNA for the CDR3: TGTGCCTGCGACACCGTCCGGTCTGGGGGAGACCTTGACACCGATAAACTCATCTTT. The encoded protein is CACDTVRSGGDLDTDKLIF.

The chain uses TRDV2 and TRDJ1, with 9 bases fitting TRDD3. CDR3 length equals 18 residues. CDR1 is GEAIGNYY and CDR2 is EKD in the germline V gene. V lost 0 bases and J lost 10; bases outside the gene matches: 20. CDR3 DNA: TGTGCCTGTGACACCATGAGTCTGGGGGATCAGGAGGGGAAAAGACTCATCTTT. Its protein product is CACDTMSLGDQEGKRLIF.

This clone rates as medium-sized. The sample contains more than one DNA sequence encoding this CDR3. The V and J genes are TRDV1 and TRDJ1; 7 nucleotides match TRDD3. From germline, CDR1 is TSWWSYY and CDR2 QGS. The CDR3 is 23 residues long. V shed 0 bases, J shed 0 bases, and the junction held 25 bases outside the gene matches. The CDR3 spells CALGELQRITGDLIRKYTDKLIF. CDR3 bases: TGTGCTCTTGGGGAACTACAGAGAATAACTGGGGATTTGATACGTAAGTACACCGATAAACTCATCTTT.

This clone was seen only a few times. A far more abundant clone sits one base away, making this likely a read error. In the same sample, other DNA sequences code for this CDR3. The chain has TRDV2 and TRDJ1; 10 nucleotides agree with TRDD3. Germline lookup yields CDR1 GEAIGNYY and CDR2 EKD. This CDR3 has 18 residues. This CDR3 is CACDPLLTGDTRADKLIF. CDR3 in DNA: TGTGCCTGTGACCCTCTCTTGACGGGGGATACGCGGGCCGACAAACTCATCTTT.

This chain connects TRDV2 to TRDJ1; 13 nucleotides line up with TRDD3. CDR1 and CDR2 from the germline V gene are GEAIGNYY and EKD. V lost 0 bases and J lost 3; bases outside the gene matches: 6. The CDR3 consists of 17 residues. The CDR3 loop is CACDTLLGDTRADKLIF. The CDR3 DNA is TGTGCCTGTGACACCTTACTGGGGGATACGCGGGCCGATAAACTCATCTTT.

This clone is judged medium-sized. At the DNA level, this CDR3 is encoded by other sequences in the same sample as well. The chain uses TRDV1 and TRDJ1; the D gene is possibly TRDD2 (6 bases). Germline assignment: CDR1 TSWWSYY and CDR2 QGS. The CDR3 sequence is 22 residues long. Trimming left V 5 bases short and J 5 bases short, with 39 bases between. The DNA for the CDR3 is TGTGCTCTTGGGAGCCCTTCCATCCTTCACGTGGGGTCCATACGCGGCCGGGATAAACTCATCTTT. Protein: CALGSPSILHVGSIRGRDKLIF.

Notes on this clone: Being one base from a much bigger clone, this may be a read error. The sample has other DNA sequences that encode this CDR3 too. The rearrangement joins TRDV2 to TRDJ1, with 8 bases identical to TRDD3. This CDR3 region has 18 residues. Germline CDR1 is GEAIGNYY and CDR2 is EKD. This CDR3 reads CACDTVLGGPLYTDKLIF. The CDR3 nucleotides are TGTGCCTGTGACACGGTACTGGGGGGACCCTTGTACACTGATAAACTCATCTTT.